This TCR beta chain was retrieved from a study of cytomegalovirus exposure and HLA in healthy donors. The method was immunoSEQ multiplex PCR; TCRdb's version includes in-frame clones alone and lacks a portion of them. Among about 220,000 clones listed, over 70% were seen once. The CDR3 covers 12 residues. V lost 7 bases and J lost 1, with 10 bases in between. CDR1 is SQVTM and CDR2 is ANQGSEA in the germline V gene. The clonotype comes from a young woman in good health and CMV-seropositive. Sequencing was carried out using PBMCs. The gene calls are TRBV29-1 and TRBJ1-1, with a tentative D call TRBD1 (6 bases). The chain's CDR3 is CSGLTGNTEAFF. The DNA of the CDR3 is TGCAGCGGCTTGACAGGGAACACTGAAGCTTTCTTT.